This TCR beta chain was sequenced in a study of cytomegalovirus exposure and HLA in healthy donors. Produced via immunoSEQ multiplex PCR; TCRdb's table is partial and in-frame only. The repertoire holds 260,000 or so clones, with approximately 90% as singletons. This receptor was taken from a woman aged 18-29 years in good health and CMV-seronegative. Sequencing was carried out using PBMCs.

The CDR3 region is CASSSNEQFF. The CDR3 DNA follows: TGTGCCAGCAGTTCGAATGAGCAGTTCTTC. The chain carries TRBV28 and TRBJ2-1; D gene uncertain. Germline CDR1 and CDR2: MDHEN and SYDVKM. Trimming left V 4 bases short and J 7 bases short, with 2 bases between. This CDR3 comprises 10 residues.